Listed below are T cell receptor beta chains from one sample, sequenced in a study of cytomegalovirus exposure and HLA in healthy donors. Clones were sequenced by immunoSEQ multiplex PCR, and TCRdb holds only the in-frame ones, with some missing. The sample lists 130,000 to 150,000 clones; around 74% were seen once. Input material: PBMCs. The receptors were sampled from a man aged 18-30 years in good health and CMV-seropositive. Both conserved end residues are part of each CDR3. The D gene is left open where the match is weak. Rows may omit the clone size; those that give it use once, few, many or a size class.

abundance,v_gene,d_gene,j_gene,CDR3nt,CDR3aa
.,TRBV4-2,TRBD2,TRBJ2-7,TGTGCCAGCAGCCCCTTAGCGGGGGGGGCCTACGAGCAGTACTTC,CASSPLAGGAYEQYF
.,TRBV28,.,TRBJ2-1,TGTGCCAGCAGTTTACTAGCCTTCAATGAGCAGTTCTTC,CASSLLAFNEQFF
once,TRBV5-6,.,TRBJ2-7,TGTGCCAGCAGCTTGTGGGGAGTGGGGTCCTACGAGCAGTACTTC,CASSLWGVGSYEQYF
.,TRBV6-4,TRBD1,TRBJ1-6,TGTGCCAGCAGCCAGGGACAGGGGATTGATTCACCCCTCCACTTT,CASSQGQGIDSPLHF
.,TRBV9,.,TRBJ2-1,TGTGCCAGCAGCGTACGGGGAAGAGTGCAGTTCTTC,CASSVRGRVQFF
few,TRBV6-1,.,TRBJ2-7,TGTGCCACCAAGACAGTCTCCTACGAGCAGTACTTC,CATKTVSYEQYF
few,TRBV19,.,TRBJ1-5,TGTGCCAGTAGTATAGTTTCGGGAAATCAGCCCCAGCATTTT,CASSIVSGNQPQHF
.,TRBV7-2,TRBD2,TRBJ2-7,TGTGCCAGCAGCCGATCCGGGACTAGCTCCGAGCAGTACTTC,CASSRSGTSSEQYF
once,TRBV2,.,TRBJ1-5,TGTGCCAGCAGTACCAGTCCCGGGCAGCCCCAGCATTTT,CASSTSPGQPQHF
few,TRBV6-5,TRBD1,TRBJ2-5,TGTGCCAGCAGTACGGGACAGGGGGCGGGGGAGACCCAGTACTTC,CASSTGQGAGETQYF
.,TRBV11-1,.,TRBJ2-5,TGTGCCAGCAGCTTAGAAGGGATGGGAGTGGGGGAGACCCAGTACTTC,CASSLEGMGVGETQYF
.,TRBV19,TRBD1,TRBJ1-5,TGTGCCAGTAGACGGGACAGGGGATCCAATCAGCCCCAGCATTTT,CASRRDRGSNQPQHF
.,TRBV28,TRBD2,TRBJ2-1,TGTGCCAGCAGCCCTCCCAGGGGACTAGCGGGTACAAATGAGCAGTTCTTC,CASSPPRGLAGTNEQFF
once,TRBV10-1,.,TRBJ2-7,TGCGCCAGCAGCACGACAGGCCCCTACGAGCAGTACTTC,CASSTTGPYEQYF
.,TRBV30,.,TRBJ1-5,TGTGCCTGGAGCGCAATACCGGGGGTGACAAATCAGCCCCAGCATTTT,CAWSAIPGVTNQPQHF
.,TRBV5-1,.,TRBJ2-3,TGCGCCAGCAGCTTGGGGCGGGCGACGCAGTATTTT,CASSLGRATQYF
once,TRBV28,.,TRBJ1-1,TGTGCCAGCAGTGTGACAGGTTCGAACACTGAAGCTTTCTTT,CASSVTGSNTEAFF
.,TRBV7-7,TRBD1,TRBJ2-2,TGTGCTAGCAGCATGGGGACAGATTTCACCGGGGAGCTGTTTTTT,CASSMGTDFTGELFF
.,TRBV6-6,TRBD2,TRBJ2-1,TGTGCCAGCAGTTACTCTACTAGCGGGAGGGGTGAGCAGTTCTTC,CASSYSTSGRGEQFF
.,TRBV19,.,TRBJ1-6,TGTGCCAGTAGACAGGGTCAGTCCTATAATTCACCCCTCCACTTT,CASRQGQSYNSPLHF
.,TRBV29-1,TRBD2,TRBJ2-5,TGCAGCTCTACGGTGGGTAGCGGGAGTATAGAGACCCAGTACTTC,CSSTVGSGSIETQYF
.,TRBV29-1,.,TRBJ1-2,TGCAGCGGTGTGATAGGGGGTAAAGAAGGCTACACCTTC,CSGVIGGKEGYTF
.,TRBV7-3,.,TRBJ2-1,TGTGCCAGCAGCTTTGGGAACAGGGAGCAGTTCTTC,CASSFGNREQFF
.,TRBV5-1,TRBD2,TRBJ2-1,TGCGCCAGCAGCTCCCAAGAGCGGGGGAGCTCCTACAATGAGCAGTTCTTC,CASSSQERGSSYNEQFF
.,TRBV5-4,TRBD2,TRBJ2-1,TGTGCCAGCAGCTTGGCGACTAGCGGGGGGATAGGTGAGCAGTTCTTC,CASSLATSGGIGEQFF
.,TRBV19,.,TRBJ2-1,TGTGCCAGTAGCTACAGGGTTGGTGAGCAGTTCTTC,CASSYRVGEQFF
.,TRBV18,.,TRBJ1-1,TGTGCCACCGCGGGGCAGGCGAACACTGAAGCTTTCTTT,CATAGQANTEAFF